These T cell receptor beta chains were read from a single sample in a study of shared clonotypes between healthy human individuals. The assay was immunoSEQ multiplex PCR, and TCRdb's table has in-frame clones only and misses some. The repertoire consists of some 740,000 clones, with 80% to 95% occurring once and the leading ten covering approximately 25%. Sequenced: naive CD8+ T cells sorted from blood. These receptors all come from a man aged 25-45 years in good health. CDR3s include the opening cysteine and the closing phenylalanine or tryptophan. D genes are given only for firm matches. Clone size is not always given. Where it is, it says once, few, many or a class for expanded clones.

once TRBJ1-1 TRBD1 TRBV5-1 TGCGCCAGCAGCTTGGGCAGGGGGAACGCTGAAGCTTTCTTT CASSLGRGNAEAFF
. TRBJ2-1 TRBD2 TRBV15 TGTGCCACCAGCACCACGACTAGCGCCTACAATGAGCAGTTCTTC CATSTTTSAYNEQFF
. TRBJ2-5 TRBD1 TRBV10-1 TGCGCCAGCAGTGGGGGACAGGAGGGGGAGACCCAGTACTTC CASSGGQEGETQYF
. TRBJ1-5 . TRBV6-5 TGTGCCAGCAGTTCACTAGGAAGCAATCAGCCCCAGCATTTT CASSSLGSNQPQHF
. TRBJ2-7 TRBD2 TRBV14 TGTGCCAGCAGCCAGCTAGCGGGAGGGACCTACGAGCAGTACTTC CASSQLAGGTYEQYF
. TRBJ2-7 TRBD1 TRBV4-3 TGCGCCAGCAGCCAAGATTTCGGGACAGGGATCCGCGGTGAGCAGTACTTC CASSQDFGTGIRGEQYF
. TRBJ2-5 . TRBV15 TGTGCCACCAGCACATTCAGCGGGGAGACCCAGTACTTC CATSTFSGETQYF
once TRBJ2-3 . TRBV29-1 TGCAGCGTTGAAGATAAGGACAGCCTACTCACAGATACGCAGTATTTT CSVEDKDSLLTDTQYF
. TRBJ2-1 . TRBV13 TGTGCCAGCAGCTTAGGTAATGAGCAGTTCTTC CASSLGNEQFF
. TRBJ2-1 . TRBV7-9 TGTGCCAGCAGCCTACCGGGTGAACGAAATGAGCAGTTCTTC CASSLPGERNEQFF
once TRBJ1-1 . TRBV20-1 TGCGGAGGAAGGCTAAACACTGAAGCTTTCTTT CGGRLNTEAFF
. TRBJ1-1 . TRBV29-1 TGCAGCGTTGCGTGGGGGTTTGAGGACACTGAAGCTTTCTTT CSVAWGFEDTEAFF
many TRBJ1-2 TRBD1 TRBV9 TGTGCCAGCAGTGACACCCGCGTCGGGACAGGGGGCGGACCCTATGGCTACACCTTC CASSDTRVGTGGGPYGYTF
. TRBJ2-7 . TRBV6-5 TGTGCCAGCACCTACACCGGGGGCGCCCTCGAGCAGTACTTC CASTYTGGALEQYF
few TRBJ2-7 . TRBV27 TGTGCCAGCAGTTTAGTATTCAGCTCCTACGAGCAGTACTTC CASSLVFSSYEQYF
. TRBJ2-7 . TRBV28 TGTGCCAGCAGTGGGATAGATTACGAGCAGTACTTC CASSGIDYEQYF
once TRBJ2-7 . TRBV11-2 TGTGCCAGCAGCTTAACAGAGGTCTACGAGCAGTACTTC CASSLTEVYEQYF
. TRBJ2-1 . TRBV6-6 TGTGCCTCAGCCCAGCTTCGGGATCCGGGGGAGCAGTTCTTC CASAQLRDPGEQFF
. TRBJ1-1 TRBD1 TRBV5-1 TGCGCCAGCAGCTTCGGGACAGGGACCGAAGCTTTCTTT CASSFGTGTEAFF
. TRBJ1-1 TRBD1 TRBV5-8 TGTGCCAGCAGCCCGGGACAGGGGACCTCTACCACTGAAGCTTTCTTT CASSPGQGTSTTEAFF
. TRBJ2-1 . TRBV15 TGTGCCACCAGCAGTGGACTGAATGAGCAGTTCTTC CATSSGLNEQFF
. TRBJ1-1 . TRBV13 TGTGCCAGCAGTTCCCCCGATGAAGCTTTCTTT CASSSPDEAFF
. TRBJ1-5 TRBD1 TRBV6-5 TGTGCCAGCAGCTACCTCCAGGGGGTTCAGCCCCAGCATTTT CASSYLQGVQPQHF
. TRBJ1-5 TRBD1 TRBV18 TGTGCCAGCTCGCGCGGGACAGGAGATCAGCCCCAGCATTTT CASSRGTGDQPQHF
. TRBJ1-2 TRBD1 TRBV4-1 TGCGCCAGCAGCCCATCGGACAGGGGTAACTATGGCTACACCTTC CASSPSDRGNYGYTF